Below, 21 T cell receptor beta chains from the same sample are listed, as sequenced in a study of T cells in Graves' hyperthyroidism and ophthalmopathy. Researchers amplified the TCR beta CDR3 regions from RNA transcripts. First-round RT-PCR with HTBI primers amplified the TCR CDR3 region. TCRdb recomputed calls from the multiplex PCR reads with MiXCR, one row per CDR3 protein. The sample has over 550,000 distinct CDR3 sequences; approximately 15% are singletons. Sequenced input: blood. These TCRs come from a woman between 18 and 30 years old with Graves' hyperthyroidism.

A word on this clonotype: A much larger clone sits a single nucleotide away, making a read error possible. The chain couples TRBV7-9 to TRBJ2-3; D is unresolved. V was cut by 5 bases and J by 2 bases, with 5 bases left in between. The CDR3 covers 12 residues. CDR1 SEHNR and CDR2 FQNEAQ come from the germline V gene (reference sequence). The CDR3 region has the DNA TGTGCCAGCAGCGCTAACACAGATACGCAGTATTTT. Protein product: CASSANTDTQYF.

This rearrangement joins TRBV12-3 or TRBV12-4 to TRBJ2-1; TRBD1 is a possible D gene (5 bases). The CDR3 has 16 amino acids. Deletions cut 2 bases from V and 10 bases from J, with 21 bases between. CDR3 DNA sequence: TGTGCCAGCAGTTTAATGGGGCTACCCGATGGGGAAGAGCAGTTCTTC. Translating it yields CASSLMGLPDGEEQFF.

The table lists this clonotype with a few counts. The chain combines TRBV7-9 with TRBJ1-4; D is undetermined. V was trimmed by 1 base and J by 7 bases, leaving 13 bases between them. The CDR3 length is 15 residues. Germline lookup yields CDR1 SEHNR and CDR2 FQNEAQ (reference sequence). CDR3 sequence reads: CASSLGERIGEKLFF. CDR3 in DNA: TGTGCCAGCAGCTTAGGTGAACGAATCGGTGAAAAACTGTTTTTT.

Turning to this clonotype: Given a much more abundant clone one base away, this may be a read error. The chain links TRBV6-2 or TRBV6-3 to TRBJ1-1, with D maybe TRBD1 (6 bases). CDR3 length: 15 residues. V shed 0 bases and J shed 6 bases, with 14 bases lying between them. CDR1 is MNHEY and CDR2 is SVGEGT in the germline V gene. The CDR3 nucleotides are TGTGCCAGCAGTTACTCGAGTTGGGGGCCAGCTGAAGCTTTCTTT. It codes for CASSYSSWGPAEAFF.

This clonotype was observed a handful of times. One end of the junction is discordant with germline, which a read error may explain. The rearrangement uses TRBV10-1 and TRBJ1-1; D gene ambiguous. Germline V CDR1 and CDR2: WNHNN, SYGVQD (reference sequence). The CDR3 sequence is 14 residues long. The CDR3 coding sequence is TGTGCCAGCAGTGAGCAGGCCTCGGGCACTGAAGCTCTCTTT. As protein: CASSEQASGTEALF.

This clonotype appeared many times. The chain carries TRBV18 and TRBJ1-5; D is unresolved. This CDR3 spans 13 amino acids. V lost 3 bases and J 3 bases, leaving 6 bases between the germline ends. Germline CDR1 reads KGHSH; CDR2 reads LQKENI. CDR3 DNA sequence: TGTGCCAGCTCACCGGGAGACAATCAGCCCCAGCATTTT. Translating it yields CASSPGDNQPQHF.

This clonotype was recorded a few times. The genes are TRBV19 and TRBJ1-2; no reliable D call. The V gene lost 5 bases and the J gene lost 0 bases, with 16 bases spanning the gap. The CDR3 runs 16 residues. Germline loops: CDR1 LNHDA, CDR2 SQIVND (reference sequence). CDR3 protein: CASSAAPQLTNYGYTF. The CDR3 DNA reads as TGTGCCAGTAGTGCCGCCCCACAGCTAACTAACTATGGCTACACCTTC.

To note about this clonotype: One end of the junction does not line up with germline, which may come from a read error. CDR3 loop: CSAQDPGTLQETQCF. DNA for the CDR3: TGCAGTGCTCAGGACCCCGGGACACTCCAAGAGACCCAGTGCTTC. V usage is TRBV20-1 and J usage is TRBJ2-5; TRBD1 is a possible D gene (6 bases). The CDR3 totals 15 residues. The germline CDR1 and CDR2 sequences are DFQATT and SNEGSKA (reference sequence).

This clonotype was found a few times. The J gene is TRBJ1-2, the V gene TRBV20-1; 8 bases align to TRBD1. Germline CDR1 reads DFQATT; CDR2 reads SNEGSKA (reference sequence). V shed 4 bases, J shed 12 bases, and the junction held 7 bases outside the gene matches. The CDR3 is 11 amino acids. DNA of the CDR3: TGCAGTGCTATACCCAGGGGGCGGGACACCTTC. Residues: CSAIPRGRDTF.

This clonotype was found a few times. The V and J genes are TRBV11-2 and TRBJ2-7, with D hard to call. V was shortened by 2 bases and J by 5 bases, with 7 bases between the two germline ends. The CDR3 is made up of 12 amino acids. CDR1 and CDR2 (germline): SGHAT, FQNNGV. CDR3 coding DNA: TGTGCCAGCAGCTTAAATGGAAACGAGCAGTACTTC. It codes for CASSLNGNEQYF.

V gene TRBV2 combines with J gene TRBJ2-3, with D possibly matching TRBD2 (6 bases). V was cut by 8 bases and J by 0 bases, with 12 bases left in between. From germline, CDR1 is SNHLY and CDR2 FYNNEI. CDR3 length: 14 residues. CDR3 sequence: CASSTSPSTDTQYF. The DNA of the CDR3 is TGTGCCAGCTCAACTAGCCCTAGCACAGATACGCAGTATTTT.

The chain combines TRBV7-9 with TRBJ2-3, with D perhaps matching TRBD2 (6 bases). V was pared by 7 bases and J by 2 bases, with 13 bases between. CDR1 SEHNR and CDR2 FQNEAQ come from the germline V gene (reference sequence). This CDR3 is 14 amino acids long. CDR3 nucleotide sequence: TGTGCCAGCATCCGGGAGCCTTTCACAGATACGCAGTATTTT. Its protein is CASIREPFTDTQYF.

DNA for the CDR3: TGTGCCAGCAGCGTAGCCTCAGGGTGGACCTACGAGCAGTTCTTC. The encoded protein is CASSVASGWTYEQFF. The J gene is TRBJ2-7, the V gene TRBV9; D possibly corresponds to TRBD1 (5 bases). The DNA end favors TRBJ2-1, so the J call may be wrong. Germline V gene data show CDR1 as SGDLS and CDR2 as YYNGEE. The CDR3 runs 15 residues.

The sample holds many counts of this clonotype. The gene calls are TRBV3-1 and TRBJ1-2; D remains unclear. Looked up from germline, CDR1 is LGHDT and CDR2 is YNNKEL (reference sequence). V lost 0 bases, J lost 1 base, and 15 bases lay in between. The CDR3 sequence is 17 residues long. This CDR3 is CASSQDPHVGRNYGYTF. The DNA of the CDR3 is TGTGCCAGCAGCCAAGATCCCCACGTCGGGCGTAACTATGGCTACACCTTC.

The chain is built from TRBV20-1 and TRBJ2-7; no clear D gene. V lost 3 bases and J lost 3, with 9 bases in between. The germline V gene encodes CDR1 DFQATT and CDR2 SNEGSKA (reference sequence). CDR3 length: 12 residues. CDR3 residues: CSARNLLYEQYF. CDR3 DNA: TGCAGTGCTAGGAATCTTCTCTACGAGCAGTACTTC.

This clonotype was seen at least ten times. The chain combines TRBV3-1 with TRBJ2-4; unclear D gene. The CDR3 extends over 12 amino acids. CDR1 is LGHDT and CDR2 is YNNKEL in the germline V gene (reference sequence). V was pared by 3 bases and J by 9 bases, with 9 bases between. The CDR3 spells CASSHDRGIQYF. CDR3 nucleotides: TGTGCCAGCAGCCACGACCGCGGCATTCAGTACTTC.

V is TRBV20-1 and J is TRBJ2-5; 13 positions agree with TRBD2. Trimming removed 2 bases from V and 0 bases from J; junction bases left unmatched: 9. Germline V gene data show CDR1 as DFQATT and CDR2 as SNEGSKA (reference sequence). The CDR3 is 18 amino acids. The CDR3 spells CSARRTSGGSLYQETQYF. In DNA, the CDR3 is TGCAGTGCTAGACGGACTAGCGGGGGAAGCCTCTACCAAGAGACCCAGTACTTC.

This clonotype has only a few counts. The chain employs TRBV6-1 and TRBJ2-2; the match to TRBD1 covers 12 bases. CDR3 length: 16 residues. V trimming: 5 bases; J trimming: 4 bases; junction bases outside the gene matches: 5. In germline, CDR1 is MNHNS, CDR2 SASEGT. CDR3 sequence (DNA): TGTGCCAGCAGTATCCCGGGACAGGGGGCCACCGGGGAGCTGTTTTTT. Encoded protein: CASSIPGQGATGELFF.

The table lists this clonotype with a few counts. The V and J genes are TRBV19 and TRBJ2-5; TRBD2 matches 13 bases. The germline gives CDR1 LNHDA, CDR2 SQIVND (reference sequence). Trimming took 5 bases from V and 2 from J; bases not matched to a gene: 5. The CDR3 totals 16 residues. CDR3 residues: CASSLLAGGGQETQYF. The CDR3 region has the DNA TGTGCCAGTAGTCTACTAGCGGGAGGGGGTCAAGAGACCCAGTACTTC.

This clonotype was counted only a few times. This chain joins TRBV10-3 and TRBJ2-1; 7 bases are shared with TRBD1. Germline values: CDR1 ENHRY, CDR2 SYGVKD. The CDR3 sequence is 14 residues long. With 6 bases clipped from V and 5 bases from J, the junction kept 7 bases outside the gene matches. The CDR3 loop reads CAIRQSDRDNEQFF. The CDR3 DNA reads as TGTGCCATCAGGCAGTCCGACAGGGACAATGAGCAGTTCTTC.

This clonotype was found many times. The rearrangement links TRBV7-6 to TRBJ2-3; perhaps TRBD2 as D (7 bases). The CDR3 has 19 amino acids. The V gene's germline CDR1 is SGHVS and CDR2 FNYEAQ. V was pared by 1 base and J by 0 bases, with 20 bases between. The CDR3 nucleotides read TGTGCCAGCAGCTTAGTTTGGGGCCGGGGGGCCCTGAGCACAGATACGCAGTATTTT. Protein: CASSLVWGRGALSTDTQYF.